What follows are 11 T cell receptor beta chains derived from one specimen sequenced in a study of cytomegalovirus exposure and HLA in healthy donors. The PCR employed 60 Vbeta primers together with 13 Jbeta primers. Clones were sequenced by immunoSEQ multiplex PCR, and TCRdb holds only the in-frame ones, with some missing. The sample gives 110,000 to 150,000 clones, roughly 74% of which show up once; around 2.5% is in the top ten. Input material: PBMCs. The receptors stem from a woman aged 18 to 35 in good health and CMV-seropositive.

The V call is TRBV19, the J call TRBJ1-3, with D tentatively TRBD1 (6 bases). Germline CDR1 reads LNHDA; CDR2 reads SQIVND (reference sequence). Trimming took 3 bases from V and 0 from J, leaving 12 bases between them. The CDR3 extends over 16 amino acids. The CDR3 DNA is TGTGCCAGTAGTATCCGACAGGCGACCTCTGGAAACACCATATATTTT. Its translation: CASSIRQATSGNTIYF.

The chain employs TRBV7-2 and TRBJ1-5; D may be TRBD1 (5 bases). Germline assignment: CDR1 SGHTA and CDR2 FQGNSA. V was pared by 3 bases and J by 4 bases, with 7 bases between. The CDR3 spans 13 residues. CDR3 DNA sequence: TGTGCCAGCAGCTTTAACAGGAATCAGCCCCAGCATTTT. Its translation: CASSFNRNQPQHF.

V gene TRBV18 combines with J gene TRBJ1-1; D unresolved. Trimming pared 5 bases from V and 1 base from J, leaving 14 bases between. The CDR3 spans 15 residues. Germline V CDR1 and CDR2: KGHSH, LQKENI. The CDR3 here is CASSRLETENTEAFF. CDR3 coding DNA: TGTGCCAGCTCAAGACTTGAGACGGAGAACACTGAAGCTTTCTTT.

This chain joins TRBV28 and TRBJ2-7; D is unclear. V lost 6 bases to trimming and J lost 4 bases, with 13 bases between them. CDR1 is MDHEN and CDR2 is SYDVKM in the germline V gene. The CDR3 is 13 residues long. The CDR3 sequence: CASSPLSLYEQYF. In nucleotides, the CDR3 is TGTGCCAGCAGCCCCTTATCCCTATACGAGCAGTACTTC.

The chain uses TRBV5-1 and TRBJ1-2; D is undetermined. Trimming stripped 4 bases from V and 4 bases from J, with 14 bases between. This CDR3 comprises 14 residues. CDR1 is SGHRS, CDR2 YFSETQ, per germline. As DNA, the CDR3 is TGCGCCAGCAGCACCCGATGGGGAGGCTATGGCTACACCTTC. Its protein is CASSTRWGGYGYTF.

The chain links TRBV2 to TRBJ1-4, with 11 bases lining up with TRBD1. Looked up from germline, CDR1 is SNHLY and CDR2 is FYNNEI. The trim removed 5 bases at V and 0 bases at J, leaving 14 bases unmatched. The CDR3 spans 20 residues. Written as DNA, the CDR3 is TGTGCCAGCAGTTATACCGGGACAGGGGGACCATTTGCAACTAATGAAAAACTGTTTTTT. It translates to CASSYTGTGGPFATNEKLFF.

The rearrangement joins TRBV4-2 to TRBJ1-1, with a possible D match to TRBD1 (6 bases). This CDR3 region has 15 residues. Deletions cut 0 bases from V and 4 bases from J, with 12 bases between. Germline loops: CDR1 LGHNA, CDR2 YNFKEQ. The CDR3 region is CASSQDWGRVTEAFF. The DNA of the CDR3 is TGTGCCAGCAGCCAAGATTGGGGGCGGGTCACTGAAGCTTTCTTT.

This clone was seen a few times. The genes are TRBV4-1 and TRBJ2-3, with D unclear. There are 15 residues in the CDR3. The germline V gene encodes CDR1 MGHRA and CDR2 YSYEKL. V lost 4 bases, J lost 2 bases, and 13 bases lay in between. The CDR3 region is CASSPMAQATDTQYF. Written as DNA, the CDR3 is TGCGCCAGCAGCCCAATGGCCCAGGCCACAGATACGCAGTATTTT.

The chain recombines TRBV6-5 with TRBJ1-2, with D possibly TRBD1 on 6 matching bases. Trimming removed 6 bases at V and 4 bases at J, with 15 bases between. The CDR3 loop spans 14 amino acids. Germline V gene data show CDR1 as MNHEY and CDR2 as SVGAGI. This chain's CDR3 is CASRQTGAGYGYTF. For the CDR3, the DNA is TGTGCCAGCAGACAGACAGGCGCCGGCTATGGCTACACCTTC.

This clone appeared a few times. V gene TRBV11-2 combines with J gene TRBJ1-6; TRBD1 matches 7 bases. The CDR3 sequence is 15 residues long. J gave up 8 bases and V 5 bases, and 9 bases lay outside the gene matches. Germline assignment: CDR1 SGHAT and CDR2 FQNNGV. CDR3 in amino acids: CASSEQGFVDSPLHF. The CDR3 DNA follows: TGTGCCAGCAGCGAACAGGGGTTTGTGGATTCACCCCTCCACTTT.

This rearrangement joins TRBV5-5 to TRBJ1-2; 7 bases are a match to TRBD1. The CDR3 has 13 amino acids. The germline CDR1 and CDR2 sequences are SGHKS and YYEKEE (reference sequence). V trimming: 4 bases; J trimming: 8 bases; junction bases outside the gene matches: 8. For the CDR3, the DNA is TGTGCCAGCAGCCCCGACAGGGTTCGCGGCTACACCTTC. Protein: CASSPDRVRGYTF.